A single sample is the source of the 16 T cell receptor beta chains below, sequenced in a study of blood T cells in healthy people across ages. The second PCR ran about 6 to 12 cycles with a sample-barcoded 5' primer and J-beta primers. TCRdb redid the calling of the 5' RACE reads with MiXCR, one entry per CDR3 protein. The profile shows about 570,000 distinct CDR3 sequences, 27% of them singletons. The sequencing sample was made of blood. The receptors were sampled from a woman in her 70s in good health.

The chain uses TRBV20-1 and TRBJ2-1, with TRBD1 matching over 9 bases. Germline trimming cut 3 bases from V and 7 bases from J; bases unmatched to any gene: 7. Germline V gives CDR1 DFQATT, CDR2 SNEGSKA (reference sequence). The CDR3 spans 14 residues. CDR3 protein: CSASRGQGRNEQFF. In DNA, the CDR3 is TGCAGTGCTAGTCGGGGACAGGGTAGGAATGAGCAGTTCTTC.

The CDR3 coding sequence is TGCGCCAGCAAACAGGCAGATACGCAGTATTTT. Residues: CASKQADTQYF. The chain couples TRBV5-1 to TRBJ2-3, with D possibly TRBD1 on 5 matching bases. The CDR3 contains 11 residues. Germline V gene sequence: CDR1 SGHRS, CDR2 YFSETQ. The V gene lost 6 bases and the J gene lost 4 bases, with 6 bases spanning the gap.

J is TRBJ2-3 and V is TRBV5-1; perhaps TRBD2 as D (6 bases). CDR1 is SGHRS and CDR2 is YFSETQ in the germline V gene. The ends were cut back, 6 bases at V and 1 base at J, with 15 bases in the middle. The CDR3 sequence is 15 residues long. CDR3 sequence reads: CASNLLGLRTDTQYF. The CDR3 DNA reads TGCGCCAGCAACCTGTTGGGACTCCGCACAGATACGCAGTATTTT. Looking up the rest from reference TRBV5-1 and TRBJ2-3 gives the full variable domain: KAGVTQTPRYLIKTRGQQVTLSCSPISGHRSVSWYQQTPGQGLQFLFEYFSETQRNKGNFPGRFSGRQFSNSRSEMNVSTLELGDSALYLCASNLLGLRTDTQYFGPGTRLTVL.

A few counts support this clonotype. The V gene is TRBV10-3, the J gene TRBJ2-2, with D tentatively TRBD1 (5 bases). This CDR3 is built from 15 residues. Germline CDR1 is ENHRY and CDR2 is SYGVKD. V was clipped by 7 bases and J by 2 bases, with 14 bases between them. The CDR3 DNA sequence: TGTGCCATCAACGAGAGACAGTCTAACACCGGGGAGCTGTTTTTT. As protein: CAINERQSNTGELFF.

This chain links TRBV6-6 with TRBJ1-2, with D possibly matching TRBD1 (5 bases). The germline gives CDR1 MNHNY, CDR2 SVGAGI (reference sequence). The ends were cut back, 2 bases at V and 0 bases at J, with 7 bases in the middle. The length of the CDR3 is 14 residues. The CDR3 sequence: CASSYDSPNYGYTF. The CDR3 coding sequence is TGTGCCAGCAGTTACGACAGTCCTAACTATGGCTACACCTTC.

This sequence joins TRBV9 and TRBJ2-1; D ambiguous. Germline V lookup: CDR1 SGDLS, CDR2 YYNGEE. The CDR3 has 14 residues. V lost 4 bases to trimming and J lost 2 bases, with 10 bases between them. The CDR3 reads CASSPRTTYNEQFF. The CDR3 coding sequence is TGTGCCAGCAGCCCTAGGACCACCTACAATGAGCAGTTCTTC.

A few counts support this clonotype. The chain is built from TRBV29-1 and TRBJ1-5; D unclear. Germline V gene data show CDR1 as SQVTM and CDR2 as ANQGSEA. The ends were cut back, 5 bases at V and 4 bases at J, with 12 bases in the middle. The CDR3 spans 13 residues. CDR3 sequence: CSVSGPRNQPQHF. Written as DNA, the CDR3 is TGCAGCGTTTCCGGACCCCGAAATCAGCCCCAGCATTTT.

The chain uses TRBV7-6 and TRBJ2-7; D tentatively reads TRBD1 or TRBD2 (5 bases each). There are 14 residues in the CDR3. V was shortened by 5 bases and J by 1 base, with 12 bases between the two germline ends. CDR1 and CDR2 from the germline V gene are SGHVS and FNYEAQ. The CDR3 DNA sequence: TGTGCCAGCAGCGATTTGAGGGGATCCTACGAGCAGTACTTC. It encodes CASSDLRGSYEQYF.

The genes are TRBV20-1 and TRBJ2-1, with D hard to call. The V end lost 6 bases, the J end lost 1 base, and 16 bases lay between the germline ends. This CDR3 has 15 residues. CDR1 is DFQATT, CDR2 SNEGSKA, per germline (reference sequence). CDR3 region: CSATSPLGSYNEQFF. CDR3 DNA sequence: TGCAGTGCAACCTCACCACTGGGTTCCTACAATGAGCAGTTCTTC.

About this clonotype itself: The junction shows a germline mismatch at one end, possibly a read error. As DNA, the CDR3 is TGTGCCAGCAGTCAAGATCCAGCGGGGGGGATAGAGACCCAGTACTTC. It yields the protein CASSQDPAGGIETQYF. The chain has TRBV4-2 and TRBJ2-5; 10 bases are a match to TRBD2. Germline V CDR1 and CDR2: LGHNA, YNFKEQ. This CDR3 contains 16 residues.

J is TRBJ2-5 and V is TRBV20-1; maybe TRBD2 (8 bases). V lost 0 bases, J lost 4 bases, and 15 bases lay in between. The germline V gene encodes CDR1 DFQATT and CDR2 SNEGSKA (reference sequence). The length of the CDR3 is 15 residues. CDR3 nucleotides: TGCAGTGCTAGAGATAGCGGGACAGCGGGAGAGACCCAGTACTTC. Translating gives CSARDSGTAGETQYF.

This clonotype is a singleton in its sample. Germline is not matched at one junction end, which may reflect a read error. The rearrangement links TRBV4-1 to TRBJ2-1; D is possibly TRBD2 (7 bases). The CDR3 consists of 18 residues. CDR1 is MGHRA and CDR2 is YSYEKL in the germline V gene. CDR3 coding DNA: TGCGCCAGCAGCCATCTCAGGGGTAGGGGGGGGGTTGACAATGGGCAGTTCTTC. This codes for CASSHLRGRGGVDNGQFF.

The V and J genes are TRBV5-4 and TRBJ1-1, with D possibly matching TRBD1 (5 bases). Trimming took 4 bases from V and 11 from J, leaving 21 bases between them. The CDR3 sequence is 14 residues long. Germline V gene sequence: CDR1 SGHNT, CDR2 YYREEE (reference sequence). The chain's CDR3 is CASSLDDSRRGAFF. The DNA for the CDR3 is TGTGCCAGCAGCCTCGATGACAGTCGACGAGGGGCTTTCTTT.

This clonotype turned up a few times. This rearrangement joins TRBV5-1 to TRBJ1-6, with D hard to call. The CDR3 covers 16 residues. In germline, CDR1 is SGHRS, CDR2 YFSETQ. Trimming took off 1 base at V and 7 bases at J, with 15 bases between the two ends. The DNA of the CDR3 is TGCGCCAGCAGCTTGCTCGGGGAAGGCGGCAATTCACCCCTCCACTTT. Translating gives CASSLLGEGGNSPLHF.

The rearrangement joins TRBV29-1 to TRBJ1-4; D unresolved. Deletions cut 7 bases from V and 8 bases from J, with 8 bases between. The CDR3 contains 10 residues. Germline CDR1 reads SQVTM; CDR2 reads ANQGSEA. The CDR3 region is CSAAGEKLFF. The CDR3 bases are TGCAGCGCCGCGGGGGAAAAACTGTTTTTT.

The DNA for the CDR3 is TGTGCCAGCACCTGGGACGGAACAAACCCTGGAAACACCATATATTTT. It yields the protein CASTWDGTNPGNTIYF. The J gene is TRBJ1-3, the V gene TRBV6-6; a weak D match, TRBD1 (5 bases). CDR3 size: 16 residues. The germline V gene has CDR1 MNHNY and CDR2 SVGAGI (reference sequence). V was pared by 7 bases and J by 2 bases, with 18 bases between.